This TCR beta chain was sequenced in a study of early T cells in non-severe SARS-CoV-2 infection. Looking at the study overall: Bulk RNA isolated from unsorted whole blood underwent sequencing; chains were not paired.

The table lists this clonotype with many counts. Antigen: not known. The germline gene is not matched at one end of the junction; a read error may be the cause. Unique molecular identifiers were attached to individual cDNA molecules. TCRdb called the 5' RACE reads again in MiXCR, with one record for every CDR3 protein. This sample has 25,000 to 35,000 distinct CDR3 sequences, with around 5.1% found just once. Study results and caveats: There was a bias toward anti-spike CD8 responses in VDJdb matching, which missed private and CD4 specificities.

CDR1 DFQATT and CDR2 SNEGSKA come from the germline V gene (reference sequence). The CDR3 spans 12 residues. The chain joins TRBV20-1 to TRBJ1-1; no clear D gene. Sequenced: whole blood. The TCR comes from an adult who was a healthcare worker with PCR-confirmed SARS-CoV-2 infection or an uninfected control (not recorded which). CDR3 DNA sequence: TGCAGTGCTAGAGCGGGGTCCCCTCAGGAACTGTTT. It is translated as CSARAGSPQELF.